Detailed here is one T cell receptor (beta chain). Trimming pared 3 bases from V and 4 bases from J, leaving 19 bases between. The germline CDR1 and CDR2 sequences are SGHNT and YYREEE (reference sequence). The CDR3 is 16 residues long. This specimen belongs to a study of OX40 agonist ivuxolimab in advanced cancers. The protocol was immunoSEQ multiplex PCR, while the TCRdb copy is restricted to in-frame clones and leaves out a portion. Counted here are under 60,000 clones, roughly 85% occurring once; the ten biggest clones make up less than 5%. This chain links TRBV5-4 with TRBJ2-5; D could derive from TRBD1 or TRBD2 (5 bases each). The material was CD4+ or CD8+ T cells sorted from blood, obtained in a trial of the OX40 agonist ivuxolimab. This receptor was obtained from an adult with an advanced solid tumor such as melanoma, head and neck, liver or kidney cancer. Here the CDR3 reads CASSSPPPGGGETQYF. CDR3 coding DNA: TGTGCCAGCAGCTCACCCCCTCCGGGTGGGGGAGAGACCCAGTACTTC. Drawing the rest from reference TRBV5-4 and TRBJ2-5, the complete variable domain is ETGVTQSPTHLIKTRGQQVTLRCSSQSGHNTVSWYQQALGQGPQFIFQYYREEENGRGNFPPRFSGLQFPNYSSELNVNALELDDSALYLCASSSPPPGGGETQYFGPGTRLLVL.